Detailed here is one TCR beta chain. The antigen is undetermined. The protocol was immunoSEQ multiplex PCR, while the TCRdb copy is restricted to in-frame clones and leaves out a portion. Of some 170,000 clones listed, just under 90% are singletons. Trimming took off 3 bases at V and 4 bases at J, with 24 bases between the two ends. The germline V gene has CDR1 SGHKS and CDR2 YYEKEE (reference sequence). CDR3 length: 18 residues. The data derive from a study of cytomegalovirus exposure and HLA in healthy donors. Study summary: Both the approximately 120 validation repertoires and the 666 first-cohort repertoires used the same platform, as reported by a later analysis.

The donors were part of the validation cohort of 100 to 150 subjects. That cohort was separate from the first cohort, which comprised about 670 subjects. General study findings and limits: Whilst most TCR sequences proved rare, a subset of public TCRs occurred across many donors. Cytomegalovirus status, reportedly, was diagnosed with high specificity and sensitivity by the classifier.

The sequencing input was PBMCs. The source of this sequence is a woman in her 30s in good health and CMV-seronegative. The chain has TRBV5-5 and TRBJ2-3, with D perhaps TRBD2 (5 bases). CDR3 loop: CASSSSRTAGSRADTQYF. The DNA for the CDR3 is TGTGCCAGCAGCTCTTCCCGAACGGCAGGCTCGAGGGCAGATACGCAGTATTTT.